This T cell receptor (beta chain) is drawn from a study of shared T cell receptors in the human thymus. Trimming removed 2 bases from V and 6 bases from J, with 10 bases in between. From germline, CDR1 is LGHNA and CDR2 YSLEER. The CDR3 consists of 13 residues. Libraries were prepared by immunoSEQ multiplex PCR; TCRdb keeps only in-frame clonotypes and omits some of them. The sample holds 600,000 or so clones, around 87% seen once. In addition, the sample was reused for a study of human thymus T cells.

This chain links TRBV4-3 with TRBJ1-2; tentatively, D is TRBD1 (5 bases). Sequencing was done on a sample of thymocytes. This TCR was recovered from a boy under two years old with a congenital heart defect. The CDR3 DNA is TGCGCCAGCAGCCAACGCGGGACCCATGGCTACACCTTC. Translating it yields CASSQRGTHGYTF.